The sequence of this T cell receptor beta chain was determined in a study of blood T cell repertoires in COVID-19. The V gene's germline CDR1 is GTSNPN and CDR2 SVGIG (reference sequence). V was shortened by 4 bases and J by 4 bases, with 12 bases between the two germline ends. The CDR3 is made up of 13 amino acids. Original methodology: Amplifying reference gene primers gave estimates of nucleated cell counts. The assay was immunoSEQ multiplex PCR, and TCRdb's table has in-frame clones only and misses some. D and trimming come from the DNA, and the V and J calls and clone size come from that table. Of roughly 260,000 clones in the sample, almost 90% are singletons; the top ten hold 11%.

The gene calls are TRBV30 and TRBJ2-3, with TRBD2 as a possible D gene (6 bases). The receptor was isolated from a woman in her 30s with COVID-19, enrolled during active disease. The sample comprised peripheral blood. Here the CDR3 reads CAWTLEGPDTQYF. The CDR3 DNA is TGTGCCTGGACTTTGGAGGGCCCAGATACGCAGTATTTT.